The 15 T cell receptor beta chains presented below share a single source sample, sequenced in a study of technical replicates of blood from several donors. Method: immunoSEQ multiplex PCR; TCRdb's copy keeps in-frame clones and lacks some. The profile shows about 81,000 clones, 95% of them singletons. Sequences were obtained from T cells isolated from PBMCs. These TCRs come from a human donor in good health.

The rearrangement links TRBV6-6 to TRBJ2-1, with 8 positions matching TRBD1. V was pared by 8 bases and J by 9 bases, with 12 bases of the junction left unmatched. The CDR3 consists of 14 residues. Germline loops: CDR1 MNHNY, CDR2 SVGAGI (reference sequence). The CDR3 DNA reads TGTGCCAGCTGGGGGTCAGGGGGCTACGGTGAGCAGTTCTTC. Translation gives CASWGSGGYGEQFF.

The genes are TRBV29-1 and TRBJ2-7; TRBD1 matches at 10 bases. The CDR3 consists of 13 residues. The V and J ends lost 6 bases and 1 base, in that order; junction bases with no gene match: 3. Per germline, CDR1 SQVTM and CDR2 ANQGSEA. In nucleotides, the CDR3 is TGCAGCGTGGGGACAGGGGTATCCTACGAGCAGTACTTC. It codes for CSVGTGVSYEQYF.

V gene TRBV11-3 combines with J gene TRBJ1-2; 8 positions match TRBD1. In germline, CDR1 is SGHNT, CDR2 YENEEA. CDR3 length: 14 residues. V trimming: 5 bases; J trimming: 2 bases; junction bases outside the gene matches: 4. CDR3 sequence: CASSAGGWNYGYTF. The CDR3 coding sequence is TGTGCCAGCAGCGCAGGGGGCTGGAACTATGGCTACACCTTC.

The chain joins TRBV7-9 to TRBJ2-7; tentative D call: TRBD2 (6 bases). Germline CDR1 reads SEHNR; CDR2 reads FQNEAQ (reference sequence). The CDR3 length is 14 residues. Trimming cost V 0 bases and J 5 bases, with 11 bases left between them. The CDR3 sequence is CASSLAGGGDEQYF. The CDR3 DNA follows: TGTGCCAGCAGCTTAGCGGGAGGTGGGGACGAGCAGTACTTC.

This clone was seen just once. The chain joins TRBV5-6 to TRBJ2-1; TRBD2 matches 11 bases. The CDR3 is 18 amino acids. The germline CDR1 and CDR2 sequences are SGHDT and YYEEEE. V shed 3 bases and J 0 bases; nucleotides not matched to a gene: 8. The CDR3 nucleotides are TGTGCCAGCAGCTGGACTAGCGGGCTTAGTAGCTCCTACAATGAGCAGTTCTTC. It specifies CASSWTSGLSSSYNEQFF.

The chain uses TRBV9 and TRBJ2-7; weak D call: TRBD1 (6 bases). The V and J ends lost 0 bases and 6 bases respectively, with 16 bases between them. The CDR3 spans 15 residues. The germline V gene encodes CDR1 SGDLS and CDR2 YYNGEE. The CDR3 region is CASSVGQGHTGEQYF. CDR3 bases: TGTGCCAGCAGCGTAGGGCAGGGGCATACGGGCGAGCAGTACTTC.

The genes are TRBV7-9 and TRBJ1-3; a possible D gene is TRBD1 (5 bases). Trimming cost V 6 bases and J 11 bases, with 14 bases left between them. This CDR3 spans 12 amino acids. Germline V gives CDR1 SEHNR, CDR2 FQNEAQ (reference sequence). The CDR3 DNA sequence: TGTGCCAGCAGGTGGGGGGGAGACCCCATATATTTT. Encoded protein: CASRWGGDPIYF.

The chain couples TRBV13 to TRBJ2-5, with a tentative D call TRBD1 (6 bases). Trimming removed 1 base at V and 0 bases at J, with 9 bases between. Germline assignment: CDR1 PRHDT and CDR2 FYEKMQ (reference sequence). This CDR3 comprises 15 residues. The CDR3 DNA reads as TGTGCCAGCAGCTTAGCTACAGGGTACCAAGAGACCCAGTACTTC. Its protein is CASSLATGYQETQYF.

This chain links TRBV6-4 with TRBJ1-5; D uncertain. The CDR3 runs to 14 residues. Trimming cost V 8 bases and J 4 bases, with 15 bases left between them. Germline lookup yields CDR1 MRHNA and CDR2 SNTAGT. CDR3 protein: CASSRPGGNQPQHF. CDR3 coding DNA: TGTGCCAGCTCCAGACCGGGAGGAAATCAGCCCCAGCATTTT.

The DNA for the CDR3 is TGTGCCAGTAGTATAACAGGCGGGAGGCCTAGCTCCTACGAGCAGTACTTC. Translation: CASSITGGRPSSYEQYF. The genes are TRBV19 and TRBJ2-7; 8 bases match TRBD2. CDR1 and CDR2 (germline): LNHDA, SQIVND (reference sequence). The V gene end was trimmed by 2 bases and the J gene end by 0 bases; junction bases not matched to a gene: 9. This CDR3 is built from 17 residues.

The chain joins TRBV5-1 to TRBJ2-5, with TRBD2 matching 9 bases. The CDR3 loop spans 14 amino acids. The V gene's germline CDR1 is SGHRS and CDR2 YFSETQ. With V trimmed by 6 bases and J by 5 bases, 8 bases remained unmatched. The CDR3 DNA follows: TGCGCCAGCAAGGTGCTAGCGGGATGGGAGACCCAGTACTTC. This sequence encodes CASKVLAGWETQYF.

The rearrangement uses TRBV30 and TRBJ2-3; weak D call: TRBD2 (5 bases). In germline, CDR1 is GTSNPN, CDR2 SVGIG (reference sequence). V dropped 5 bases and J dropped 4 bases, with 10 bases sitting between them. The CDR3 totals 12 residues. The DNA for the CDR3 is TGTGCCTGGGGGAGTGGGTCAGATACGCAGTATTTT. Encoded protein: CAWGSGSDTQYF. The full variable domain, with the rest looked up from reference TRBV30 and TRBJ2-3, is SQTIHQWPATLVQPVGSPLSLECTVEGTSNPNLYWYRQAAGRGLQLLFYSVGIGQISSEVPQNLSASRPQDRQFILSSKKLLLSDSGFYLCAWGSGSDTQYFGPGTRLTVL.

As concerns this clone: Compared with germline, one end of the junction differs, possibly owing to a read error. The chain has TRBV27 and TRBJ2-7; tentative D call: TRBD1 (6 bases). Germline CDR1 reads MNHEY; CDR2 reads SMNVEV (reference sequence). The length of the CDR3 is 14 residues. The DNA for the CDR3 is TGTGCCAGCAGTCTATCAGGGGATAACTACGAGCAGTACTTC. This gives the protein CASSLSGDNYEQYF.

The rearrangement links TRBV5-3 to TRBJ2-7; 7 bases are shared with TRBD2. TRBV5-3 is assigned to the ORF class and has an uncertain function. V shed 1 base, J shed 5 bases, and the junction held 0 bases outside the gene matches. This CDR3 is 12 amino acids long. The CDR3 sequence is CARSLRGDEQYF. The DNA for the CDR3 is TGTGCCAGAAGCTTGCGGGGGGACGAGCAGTACTTC.

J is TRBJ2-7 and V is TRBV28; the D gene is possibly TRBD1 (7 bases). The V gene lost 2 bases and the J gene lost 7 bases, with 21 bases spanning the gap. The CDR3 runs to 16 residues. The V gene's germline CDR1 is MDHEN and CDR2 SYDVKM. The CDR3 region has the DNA TGTGCCAGCAGTTTAGACAGGGAGTTTTTAGCGGCAGAGCAGTACTTC. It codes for CASSLDREFLAAEQYF. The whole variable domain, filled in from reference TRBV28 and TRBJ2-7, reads DVKVTQSSRYLVKRTGEKVFLECVQDMDHENMFWYRQDPGLGLRLIYFSYDVKMKEKGDIPEGYSVSREKKERFSLILESASTNQTSMYLCASSLDREFLAAEQYFGPGTRLTVT.